This T cell receptor (beta chain) was profiled in a study of CD8 T cells in Susac syndrome. Germline V gene data show CDR1 as LGHNA and CDR2 as YNFKEQ. V shed 5 bases, J shed 2 bases, and the junction held 6 bases outside the gene matches. CDR3 length: 15 amino acids. When the RNA was reverse transcribed, random hexamers were used with an input of 0.5 to 1 ug. The CDR3 of TCR beta was amplified by immunoSEQ multiplex PCR across 54 Vbeta and 13 Jbeta. One entry per CDR3 protein, called by TCRdb with MiXCR from the immunoSEQ multiplex PCR reads. The table shows about 290,000 distinct CDR3 sequences, with around 85% occurring only once. Blood CD8+ and CD4+ T cells underwent high-throughput TCR beta sequencing.

V usage is TRBV4-2 and J usage is TRBJ1-5; 7 bases are shared with TRBD1. The clonotype originates from a human donor with multiple sclerosis. The sequenced material came from CD8+ T cells from PBMCs. The CDR3 bases are TGTGCCAGCAGCTCCCAGGGGACAGGCAATCAGCCCCAGCATTTT. This encodes CASSSQGTGNQPQHF.